The 5 T cell receptor beta chains presented below share a single source sample, sequenced in a study of cytomegalovirus exposure and HLA in healthy donors. PCR was performed using 60 Vbeta and 13 Jbeta primers. Profiled with immunoSEQ multiplex PCR; TCRdb holds only in-frame clones, not every one. The sample holds about 160,000 clones, around three quarters seen once. The sequenced sample was PBMCs. The receptors here all came from a woman between 40 and 55 years old in good health and CMV-seronegative.

This chain connects TRBV5-6 to TRBJ1-1; 9 nucleotides line up with TRBD1. Trimming at V came to 2 bases and at J to 5 bases, leaving 4 bases not matched to a gene. The CDR3 runs to 14 residues. Germline V CDR1 and CDR2: SGHDT, YYEEEE. DNA of the CDR3: TGTGCCAGCAGCTTTGACAGGGGGAAGACTGAAGCTTTCTTT. It translates to CASSFDRGKTEAFF.

The genes are TRBV19 and TRBJ2-7; 8 bases align to TRBD1. The V gene's germline CDR1 is LNHDA and CDR2 SQIVND (reference sequence). This CDR3 has 13 residues. After removal of 4 bases from V and 6 bases from J, the junction contained 5 bases not matched to a gene. CDR3 nucleotide sequence: TGTGCCAGTAGTAGACGCCAGGGGGCCGAGCAGTACTTC. Protein: CASSRRQGAEQYF.

This clone was recorded a few times. The chain carries TRBV29-1 and TRBJ2-3; TRBD2 agrees at 8 bases. Germline V gives CDR1 SQVTM, CDR2 ANQGSEA. Germline trimming cut 1 base from V and 2 bases from J; bases unmatched to any gene: 14. The CDR3 runs to 18 residues. This CDR3 is CSVEGGGDSGTTTDTQYF. In nucleotides, the CDR3 is TGCAGCGTTGAAGGAGGAGGGGATAGCGGGACCACCACAGATACGCAGTATTTT.

The chain couples TRBV19 to TRBJ1-2; D remains unclear. This CDR3 contains 13 residues. CDR1 and CDR2 (germline): LNHDA, SQIVND (reference sequence). The V end was cut by 6 bases, the J end by 4 bases, with 12 bases between. CDR3 amino acids: CASSQDGSYGYTF. DNA for the CDR3: TGTGCCAGTAGCCAGGACGGGAGCTATGGCTACACCTTC.

To note about this clone: This CDR3 is also generated by other DNA sequences in the sample. This rearrangement joins TRBV7-3 to TRBJ1-2, with D perhaps TRBD1 (6 bases). V dropped 4 bases and J dropped 2 bases, with 8 bases sitting between them. The CDR3 covers 13 residues. Germline V gene sequence: CDR1 SGHTA, CDR2 FQGTGA. Here the CDR3 DNA reads TGTGCCAGCAGCTCAGGACAGAACTATGGCTACACCTTC. Protein product: CASSSGQNYGYTF.